Below are 26 T cell receptor beta chains sequenced from a single sample in a study of cytomegalovirus exposure and HLA in healthy donors. In the PCR, 60 Vbeta and 13 Jbeta primers were used. Data came from immunoSEQ multiplex PCR; TCRdb stores just in-frame clones and leaves some out. The table lists over 100,000 clones, about 60% of them singletons, with 9% to 10% in the top ten. The sample taken for sequencing was PBMCs. These receptor sequences come from a middle-aged man in good health and CMV-seropositive.

This clone has at least ten counts. The V and J genes are TRBV4-1 and TRBJ1-1, with D possibly TRBD1 on 5 matching bases. The CDR3 covers 20 residues. V lost 4 bases to trimming and J lost 1 base, with 28 bases between them. CDR1 MGHRA and CDR2 YSYEKL come from the germline V gene. The CDR3 loop reads CASSPWGRELVLGGNTEAFF. CDR3 sequence (DNA): TGCGCCAGCAGCCCATGGGGGAGGGAACTCGTCCTCGGAGGGAACACTGAAGCTTTCTTT.

The V gene is TRBV7-9, the J gene TRBJ1-5; the D gene is possibly TRBD1 (6 bases). Trimming removed 2 bases from V and 7 bases from J, with 9 bases in between. This CDR3 spans 13 amino acids. Germline lookup yields CDR1 SEHNR and CDR2 FQNEAQ (reference sequence). CDR3 nucleotide sequence: TGTGCCAGCAGCTTATCAGGGGACCAGCCCCAGCATTTT. Its translation is CASSLSGDQPQHF.

This chain joins TRBV7-7 and TRBJ2-5; D is perhaps TRBD2 (7 bases). Trimming left V 5 bases short and J 4 bases short, with 20 bases between. CDR3 size: 16 residues. The germline V gene has CDR1 SSHAT and CDR2 FNYEAQ (reference sequence). The CDR3: CASSPVRGAGRETQYF. CDR3 nucleotide sequence: TGTGCCAGCAGCCCCGTCCGGGGGGCTGGGAGAGAGACCCAGTACTTC.

The V and J genes are TRBV7-2 and TRBJ2-3, with D perhaps TRBD2 (5 bases). The CDR3 is made up of 14 amino acids. The V and J ends lost 0 bases and 5 bases respectively, with 9 bases between them. Germline CDR1 SGHTA, CDR2 FQGNSA. The CDR3 reads CASSLAGVLDTQYF. In DNA, the CDR3 is TGTGCCAGCAGCTTAGCGGGAGTTCTAGATACGCAGTATTTT.

The J gene is TRBJ2-5, the V gene TRBV11-1; the match to TRBD2 covers 10 bases. The CDR3 is made up of 16 amino acids. CDR1 is SGHAT and CDR2 is FQDESV in the germline V gene (reference sequence). V lost 5 bases and J lost 1; bases outside the gene matches: 7. CDR3 nucleotides: TGTGCCAGCAGCCACGGACTAGCGGTTATCCAAGAGACCCAGTACTTC. Its translation: CASSHGLAVIQETQYF.

The V and J genes are TRBV7-2 and TRBJ1-1, with a weak D call TRBD1 (5 bases). The CDR3 is made up of 15 amino acids. Trimming shortened V by 0 bases and J by 0 bases, and 8 bases separated the two germline ends. Germline V gene data show CDR1 as SGHTA and CDR2 as FQGNSA. CDR3 region: CASSLAWGMNTEAFF. The CDR3 nucleotides read TGTGCCAGCAGCTTAGCTTGGGGCATGAACACTGAAGCTTTCTTT.

This chain links TRBV19 with TRBJ1-5; TRBD1 matches 8 bases. This CDR3 has 17 residues. Trimming removed 6 bases from V and 2 bases from J; junction bases left unmatched: 12. CDR1 is LNHDA, CDR2 SQIVND, per germline (reference sequence). CDR3 region: CASSLTRTGRGNQPQHF. Written as DNA, the CDR3 is TGTGCCAGTAGCCTAACCCGGACAGGGAGGGGCAATCAGCCCCAGCATTTT.

This clone came up once. The V and J genes are TRBV29-1 and TRBJ2-1; TRBD2 aligns across 10 bases. The CDR3 has 14 residues. Germline V gives CDR1 SQVTM, CDR2 ANQGSEA. Unmatched junction bases numbered 8, after V lost 7 bases and J lost 5 bases. The CDR3 coding sequence is TGCAGCGGAGCGCCTAGCGGGGGTAACAATGAGCAGTTCTTC. Translation: CSGAPSGGNNEQFF.

The gene calls are TRBV10-3 and TRBJ1-4; D possibly corresponds to TRBD1 (5 bases). Germline values: CDR1 ENHRY, CDR2 SYGVKD. V was pared by 0 bases and J by 7 bases, with 12 bases between. The CDR3 has 15 amino acids. The CDR3 DNA sequence: TGTGCCATCAGTGAGTCGGAGGGGAGAGGTGAAAAACTGTTTTTT. It codes for CAISESEGRGEKLFF.

The sample holds a few counts of this clone. The gene calls are TRBV14 and TRBJ2-5, with no clear D. Trimming left V 1 base short and J 5 bases short, with 5 bases between. Germline CDR1 and CDR2: SGHDN and FVKESK. CDR3 size: 12 residues. The CDR3 region is CASSQGEETQYF. The CDR3 nucleotides are TGTGCCAGCAGCCAAGGAGAGGAGACCCAGTACTTC.

The chain links TRBV10-3 to TRBJ2-7, with 12 bases that match TRBD2. Trimming removed 7 bases from V and 3 bases from J; junction bases left unmatched: 7. This CDR3 is 15 amino acids long. Germline CDR1 and CDR2: ENHRY and SYGVKD. The CDR3: CAITDLTSGGYEQYF. CDR3 in DNA: TGTGCCATCACTGACTTGACTAGCGGGGGCTACGAGCAGTACTTC.

The chain combines TRBV19 with TRBJ1-5, with 7 bases matching TRBD1. CDR1 and CDR2 from the germline V gene are LNHDA and SQIVND (reference sequence). V dropped 4 bases and J dropped 0; count of bases not matched to a gene: 6. This CDR3 has 16 residues. The CDR3 reads CASSTLTGISNQPQHF. The DNA of the CDR3 is TGTGCCAGTAGTACACTGACAGGGATTAGCAATCAGCCCCAGCATTTT.

This chain links TRBV11-2 with TRBJ1-1; TRBD1 is a possible D gene (6 bases). The germline CDR1 and CDR2 sequences are SGHAT and FQNNGV. The ends were cut back, 6 bases at V and 0 bases at J, with 8 bases in the middle. This CDR3 has 13 residues. The CDR3 is CASRRDMNTEAFF. For the CDR3, the DNA is TGTGCCAGCAGGAGGGACATGAACACTGAAGCTTTCTTT.

This clone was seen many times. The rearrangement uses TRBV7-9 and TRBJ2-2; 7 bases are a match to TRBD2. Germline-derived CDR1 and CDR2 are SEHNR and FQNEAQ (reference sequence). Losses at the gene ends were 5 bases for V and 1 base for J; bases not matched to a gene: 7. The CDR3 sequence is 16 residues long. Written as DNA, the CDR3 is TGTGCCAGCAGCCGGCGGGGGTGGCGGAACACCGGGGAGCTGTTTTTT. This codes for CASSRRGWRNTGELFF.

This clone was seen a few times. CDR3: CASSLLAGGDTQYF. In nucleotides, the CDR3 is TGTGCCAGCAGTTTACTAGCGGGGGGCGATACGCAGTATTTT. The chain recombines TRBV27 with TRBJ2-3, with 11 bases identical to TRBD2. The germline V gene has CDR1 MNHEY and CDR2 SMNVEV (reference sequence). V trimming: 2 bases; J trimming: 6 bases; junction bases outside the gene matches: 1. The CDR3 sequence is 14 residues long.

This rearrangement joins TRBV9 to TRBJ2-5, with D maybe TRBD1 (6 bases). This CDR3 is 13 amino acids long. Germline CDR1 reads SGDLS; CDR2 reads YYNGEE. V was cut by 4 bases and J by 2 bases, with 9 bases left in between. CDR3 sequence reads: CASSPQGQETQYF. In DNA form, the CDR3 reads TGTGCCAGCAGCCCCCAGGGGCAAGAGACCCAGTACTTC.

The V and J genes are TRBV27 and TRBJ2-1, with D perhaps TRBD2 (6 bases). Trimming removed 3 bases from V and 3 bases from J, with 12 bases in between. The CDR3 has 15 amino acids. Germline CDR1 and CDR2: MNHEY and SMNVEV (reference sequence). The CDR3 bases are TGTGCCAGCAGTTTGACTAGAGGGGACTACAATGAGCAGTTCTTC. Translating gives CASSLTRGDYNEQFF.

For the CDR3, the DNA is TGCGCCAGCAGTGAAGCCAATCAGCCCCAGCATTTT. Its translation is CASSEANQPQHF. V gene TRBV10-2 combines with J gene TRBJ1-5; D not certain. The V gene's germline CDR1 is WSHSY and CDR2 SAAADI. Deletions cut 3 bases from V and 3 bases from J, with 3 bases between. The CDR3 runs 12 residues.

The chain couples TRBV4-3 to TRBJ1-1; tentative D call: TRBD1 (6 bases). Trimming shortened V by 1 base and J by 0 bases, and 12 bases separated the two germline ends. The CDR3 length is 16 residues. Looked up from germline, CDR1 is LGHNA and CDR2 is YSLEER. The CDR3 protein is CASSQVIGQMNTEAFF. The CDR3 DNA is TGCGCCAGCAGCCAAGTTATCGGACAGATGAACACTGAAGCTTTCTTT.

This chain joins TRBV7-9 and TRBJ2-2; possible D gene TRBD2, 5 bases. CDR3 length equals 17 residues. The germline V gene encodes CDR1 SEHNR and CDR2 FQNEAQ (reference sequence). V dropped 5 bases and J dropped 3 bases, with 19 bases sitting between them. The CDR3 here is CASSRGVWAGDTGELFF. Written as DNA, the CDR3 is TGTGCCAGCAGCCGGGGTGTGTGGGCCGGAGACACCGGGGAGCTGTTTTTT.

This clone has just a few counts. The chain joins TRBV6-5 to TRBJ2-7; D may be TRBD1 (6 bases). V lost 0 bases and J 2 bases, leaving 11 bases between the germline ends. This CDR3 has 15 residues. Germline V gene lookup returns CDR1 MNHEY and CDR2 SVGAGI. The CDR3 reads CASSYSKSGAYEQYF. Written as DNA, the CDR3 is TGTGCCAGCAGTTACTCGAAGTCAGGGGCCTACGAGCAGTACTTC.

This clone was picked up a small number of times. The genes are TRBV6-5 and TRBJ2-7; D is possibly TRBD2 (7 bases). The germline gives CDR1 MNHEY, CDR2 SVGAGI. The CDR3 is 13 residues long. The V and J ends lost 7 bases and 7 bases respectively, with 17 bases between them. CDR3 sequence (DNA): TGTGCCAGCAAGGGGGGGGCTAGTTCTGAGCAGTACTTC. The encoded protein is CASKGGASSEQYF.

The chain links TRBV4-1 to TRBJ1-4; D is possibly TRBD1 (6 bases). The CDR3 extends over 17 amino acids. CDR1 is MGHRA, CDR2 YSYEKL, per germline. The V end lost 1 base, the J end lost 6 bases, and 18 bases lay between the germline ends. Here the CDR3 reads CASSQVLIGTGHEKLFF. The CDR3 coding sequence is TGCGCCAGCAGCCAAGTATTGATCGGAACAGGGCATGAAAAACTGTTTTTT.

This clone has only a few counts. In DNA form, the CDR3 reads TGTGCCTGGGGGTTCGGACAGGGGGAAGGCTATGGCTACACCTTC. The encoded protein is CAWGFGQGEGYGYTF. The V and J genes are TRBV30 and TRBJ1-2; 10 nucleotides line up with TRBD1. The trim removed 5 bases at V and 4 bases at J, leaving 10 bases unmatched. The CDR3 sequence is 15 residues long. Germline V gene sequence: CDR1 GTSNPN, CDR2 SVGIG (reference sequence). Drawing the rest from reference TRBV30 and TRBJ1-2, the complete variable domain is SQTIHQWPATLVQPVGSPLSLECTVEGTSNPNLYWYRQAAGRGLQLLFYSVGIGQISSEVPQNLSASRPQDRQFILSSKKLLLSDSGFYLCAWGFGQGEGYGYTFGSGTRLTVV.

V and J are TRBV7-9 and TRBJ2-3; TRBD2 matches 9 bases. The CDR3 covers 15 residues. In germline, CDR1 is SEHNR, CDR2 FQNEAQ (reference sequence). Unmatched junction bases numbered 6, after V lost 6 bases and J lost 2 bases. Written as DNA, the CDR3 is TGTGCCAGCAGTTTCCGGACTAGCGTCACAGATACGCAGTATTTT. Translating gives CASSFRTSVTDTQYF.

This chain connects TRBV4-3 to TRBJ2-7, with 9 bases that match TRBD1. V was pared by 4 bases and J by 4 bases, with 8 bases of the junction left unmatched. The CDR3 loop spans 15 amino acids. Germline V lookup: CDR1 LGHNA, CDR2 YSLEER. The CDR3 spells CASSPMMGQGYEQYF. CDR3 sequence (DNA): TGCGCCAGCAGCCCGATGATGGGACAGGGTTACGAGCAGTACTTC.